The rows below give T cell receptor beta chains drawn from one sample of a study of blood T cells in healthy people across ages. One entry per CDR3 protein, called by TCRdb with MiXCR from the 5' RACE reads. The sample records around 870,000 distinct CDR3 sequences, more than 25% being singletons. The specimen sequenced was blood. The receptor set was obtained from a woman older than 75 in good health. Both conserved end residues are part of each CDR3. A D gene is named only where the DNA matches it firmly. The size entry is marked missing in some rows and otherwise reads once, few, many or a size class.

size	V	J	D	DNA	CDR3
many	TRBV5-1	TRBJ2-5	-	TGCGCCAGCAGCTTCAGCGGACCGAGTGCCGAGACCCAGTACTTC	CASSFSGPSAETQYF
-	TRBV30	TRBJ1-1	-	TGTGCCTGGAGCGGGAGTCTGAACACTGAAGCTTTCTTT	CAWSGSLNTEAFF
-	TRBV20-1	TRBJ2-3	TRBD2	TGCAGTGCTCCTTTTGGGCGGGAGGAGGCAACAGATACGCAGTATTTT	CSAPFGREEATDTQYF
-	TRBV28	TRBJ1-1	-	TGTGCCAGCAGCCCGACCCCCTCTAGCACTGAAGCTTTCTTT	CASSPTPSSTEAFF
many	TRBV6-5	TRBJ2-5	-	TGTGCCAGCAGTTATGGGATACAAGAGACCCAGTACTTC	CASSYGIQETQYF
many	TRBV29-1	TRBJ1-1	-	TGCAGCGTTGAAGGGACCTCCACTGAAGCTTTCTTT	CSVEGTSTEAFF
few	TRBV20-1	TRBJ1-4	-	TGCAGTGCCGCCCTCAATGAAAAACTGTTTTTT	CSAALNEKLFF
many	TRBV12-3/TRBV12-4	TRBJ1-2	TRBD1	TGTGCCAGCAGTAGAAGGACAGGGAATGGCTACACCTTC	CASSRRTGNGYTF
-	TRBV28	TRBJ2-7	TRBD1	TGTGCCAGCAGTCTCACATTCCGGGACAGGGGCTCCTACGAGCAGTACTTC	CASSLTFRDRGSYEQYF
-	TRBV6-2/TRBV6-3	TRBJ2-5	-	TGTGCCAGCAGCCAAACCCCCGCCCTTTTTTCCCTCCCTCTCCAAGAGACCCAGTACTTC	CASSQTPALFSLPLQETQYF
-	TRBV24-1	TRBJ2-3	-	TGTGCCACCAGTGACCTGAGTGGGGTCCTGGCCGAAGCGGATACGCAGTATTTT	CATSDLSGVLAEADTQYF
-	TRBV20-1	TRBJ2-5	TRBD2	TGCAGTGCTAGTTACACCACTAGCGGGGCGAGGGGTGAGCAGTACTTC	CSASYTTSGARGEQYF
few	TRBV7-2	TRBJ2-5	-	TGTGCCAGCAGCTTTAGCAGGACCCGAGAAGAGACCCAGTACTTC	CASSFSRTREETQYF
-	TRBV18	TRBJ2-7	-	TGTACCAGCTCACCACCTGTAAGCTACGAGCAGTACTTC	CTSSPPVSYEQYF
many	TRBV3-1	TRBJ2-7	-	TGTGCCAGCAGTATCCGGGACAACTACGAGCAGTACTTC	CASSIRDNYEQYF
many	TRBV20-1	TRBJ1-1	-	TGCAGTGCTAGGCCAGCAGGTTTGAACACTGAAGCTTTCTTT	CSARPAGLNTEAFF